This TCR beta chain was sequenced in a study of T cell responses to AZD1222 COVID-19 vaccine. With 4 bases removed from V and 5 bases from J, the gap between germline ends came to 9 bases. CDR1 and CDR2 (germline): LNHDA, SQIVND (reference sequence). CDR3 size: 13 residues. Study outcomes and limitations: There were repertoire samples only from the period after the peak T cell response.

A word on this clone: Its matching antigen is unknown.

Clones were sequenced by immunoSEQ multiplex PCR, and TCRdb holds only the in-frame ones, with some missing. This sample has 80,000 or so clones, with 90% found just once. The sequencing used peripheral blood, collected on day 0 of AZD1222 vaccination. The gene calls are TRBV19 and TRBJ1-5; TRBD1 is a possible D gene (6 bases). This sequence originates from an adult in good health. The CDR3 here is CASSKDSYQPQHF. As DNA, the CDR3 is TGTGCCAGTAGTAAGGACAGTTATCAGCCCCAGCATTTT. The full variable domain, in which reference TRBV19 and TRBJ1-5 provide the parts outside the CDR3, is DGGITQSPKYLFRKEGQNVTLSCEQNLNHDAMYWYRQDPGQGLRLIYYSQIVNDFQKGDIAEGYSVSREKKESFPLTVTSAQKNPTAFYLCASSKDSYQPQHFGDGTRLSIL.